Presented here are 13 T cell receptor beta chains from one specimen sequenced in a study of blood T cells in healthy people across ages. A second PCR, run for about 7 to 11 cycles, used a sample-barcoded 5' primer plus a J-beta primer mix. TCRdb fed the 5' RACE reads into MiXCR, producing one record per CDR3 protein. Counted here are hundreds of thousands of distinct CDR3 sequences, about 30% occurring once; the ten biggest clones make up roughly 14%. Source material: blood. The source of these receptors is a woman over 75 in good health.

This chain links TRBV6-5 with TRBJ2-1; D gene uncertain. With 6 bases removed from V and 0 bases from J, the gap between germline ends came to 18 bases. The CDR3 has 17 residues. Germline assignment: CDR1 MNHEY and CDR2 SVGAGI. CDR3 sequence (DNA): TGTGCCAGCAGCTACGGACCCTTTCGTAGCTCCTACAATGAGCAGTTCTTC. It yields the protein CASSYGPFRSSYNEQFF.

J is TRBJ2-1 and V is TRBV3-1; no reliable D call. The CDR3 runs to 13 residues. The V and J ends lost 2 bases and 5 bases respectively, with 7 bases between them. CDR1 LGHDT and CDR2 YNNKEL come from the germline V gene (reference sequence). The DNA of the CDR3 is TGTGCCAGCAGCCAACTTACGGACAATGAGCAGTTCTTC. This translates into CASSQLTDNEQFF.

This clonotype was counted at least ten times. The chain combines TRBV29-1 with TRBJ1-5, with D tentatively TRBD1 (5 bases). Germline assignment: CDR1 SQVTM and CDR2 ANQGSEA. CDR3 length equals 14 residues. V gave up 6 bases and J gave up 7 bases, with 19 bases separating them. DNA of the CDR3: TGCAGCGTGGGGCCCGGGGGAAGAGGGCAGCCCCAGCATTTT. This translates into CSVGPGGRGQPQHF.

This clonotype has at least ten counts. The rearrangement uses TRBV4-2 and TRBJ2-5, with 14 bases identical to TRBD2. CDR3 length: 17 amino acids. Trimming took 1 base from V and 1 from J; bases not matched to a gene: 2. Looked up from germline, CDR1 is LGHNA and CDR2 is YNFKEQ. The CDR3 here is CASSQGGLAGAQETQYF. The CDR3 DNA reads as TGTGCCAGCAGCCAAGGGGGACTAGCGGGGGCCCAAGAGACCCAGTACTTC.

This clonotype was observed at least ten times. The chain combines TRBV25-1 with TRBJ2-5, with TRBD2 matching 8 bases. V lost 3 bases and J lost 5; bases outside the gene matches: 11. CDR1 is MGHDK and CDR2 is SYGVNS in the germline V gene. The CDR3 totals 16 residues. DNA of the CDR3: TGTGCCAGCAGTGAGACTCGGGCGTCGGGAGGGGAGACCCAGTACTTC. This sequence encodes CASSETRASGGETQYF. The variable domain in full, with the rest retrieved from reference TRBV25-1 and TRBJ2-5, is EADIYQTPRYLVIGTGKKITLECSQTMGHDKMYWYQQDPGMELHLIHYSYGVNSTEKGDLSSESTVSRIRTEHFPLTLESARPSHTSQYLCASSETRASGGETQYFGPGTRLLVL.

There are many counts of this clonotype. The J gene is TRBJ2-3, the V gene TRBV11-3; TRBD2 aligns across 10 bases. J gave up 2 bases and V 5 bases, and 7 bases lay outside the gene matches. The CDR3 contains 16 residues. Germline V CDR1 and CDR2: SGHNT, YENEEA. DNA for the CDR3: TGTGCCAGCAGCGCCGGGACTAGCGCCCACACAGATACGCAGTATTTT. Protein product: CASSAGTSAHTDTQYF.

This clonotype was counted between two and nine times. The genes are TRBV15 and TRBJ1-5; D is ambiguous. The CDR3 totals 14 residues. Between the trimmed V and J ends, which lost 5 bases and 2 bases, there was a span of 10 bases. Germline CDR1 LNHNV, CDR2 YYDKDF (reference sequence). CDR3 DNA sequence: TGTGCCACCAGCTCCCGATCCCGCAATCAGCCCCAGCATTTT. Its protein product is CATSSRSRNQPQHF.

In this sample, this clonotype turned up many times. The J gene is TRBJ2-1, the V gene TRBV6-5, with 9 positions matching TRBD2. V lost 7 bases, J lost 5 bases, and 6 bases stayed unmatched. The CDR3 has 14 amino acids. Germline V gene sequence: CDR1 MNHEY, CDR2 SVGAGI. CDR3 in amino acids: CASNGGLANNEQFF. CDR3 bases: TGTGCCAGCAATGGGGGACTAGCTAACAATGAGCAGTTCTTC.

The count of this clonotype is one. This chain uses TRBV2 with TRBJ1-1; D is undetermined. Germline-derived CDR1 and CDR2 are SNHLY and FYNNEI. The CDR3 covers 13 residues. V was cut by 3 bases and J by 3 bases, with 8 bases left in between. CDR3 residues: CASSDRRDTEAFF. The CDR3, as DNA: TGTGCCAGCAGTGATAGAAGAGACACTGAAGCTTTCTTT.

The table lists this clonotype with a few counts. The CDR3 nucleotides read TGTGCCAGCAGTGAACATCTGGGGTTGGGGGAAAAACTGTTTTTT. Translating it yields CASSEHLGLGEKLFF. This chain connects TRBV2 to TRBJ1-4, with no clear D. The CDR3 is 15 amino acids. CDR1 and CDR2 (germline): SNHLY, FYNNEI. V lost 2 bases and J 8 bases, leaving 15 bases between the germline ends.

This clonotype was seen at least ten times. The chain carries TRBV6-5 and TRBJ1-1; D unresolved. This CDR3 contains 13 residues. V dropped 2 bases and J dropped 4 bases, with 8 bases sitting between them. The germline V gene encodes CDR1 MNHEY and CDR2 SVGAGI. The CDR3 coding sequence is TGTGCCAGCAGTTACGGGCAGAGCACTGAAGCTTTCTTT. This codes for CASSYGQSTEAFF.

On this clonotype: One junction end disagrees with the germline gene, perhaps due to a read error. The chain combines TRBV6-5 with TRBJ1-2; D gene ambiguous. From germline, CDR1 is MNHEY and CDR2 SVGAGI. This CDR3 has 13 residues. The CDR3, as DNA: TGTGCCAGCGCCCCCGGAGATAACTATGTCTACACCTTC. Amino acids: CASAPGDNYVYTF.

This clonotype appeared many times. The V and J genes are TRBV6-1 and TRBJ2-3; unclear D gene. The CDR3 covers 14 residues. V was shortened by 4 bases and J by 2 bases, with 10 bases between the two germline ends. Germline V lookup: CDR1 MNHNS, CDR2 SASEGT. The DNA for the CDR3 is TGTGCCAGCAGTGCCAGGTGGGCCACAGATACGCAGTATTTT. Residues: CASSARWATDTQYF.